Reported below is one T cell receptor (beta chain). This sample was taken from a study of cytomegalovirus exposure and HLA in healthy donors. This PCR relied on a set of 60 Vbeta primers and 13 Jbeta primers. Measured with immunoSEQ multiplex PCR; TCRdb has only the in-frame clones, and not every one. The specimen's table records about 70,000 clones. The sequence was collected from a woman younger than 45 in good health and CMV-seronegative. Sequenced: PBMCs.

For the CDR3, the DNA is TGTGCCAGCAGCACTTATAACACTGAAGCTTTCTTT. Encoded protein: CASSTYNTEAFF. The chain links TRBV11-3 to TRBJ1-1; no clear D gene. Trimming left V 5 bases short and J 2 bases short, with 6 bases between. Germline-derived CDR1 and CDR2 are SGHNT and YENEEA. This CDR3 comprises 12 residues. Combining the CDR3 with reference TRBV11-3 and TRBJ1-1 gives the whole variable domain EAGVVQSPRYKIIEKKQPVAFWCNPISGHNTLYWYLQNLGQGPELLIRYENEEAVDDSQLPKDRFSAERLKGVDSTLKIQPAELGDSAVYLCASSTYNTEAFFGQGTRLTVV.